What follows are 18 T cell receptor beta chains derived from one specimen sequenced in a study of blood T cell repertoires in COVID-19. Profiling relied on immunoSEQ multiplex PCR, and the TCRdb table lists in-frame clones only, not all of them. The profile shows a few hundred thousand clones, over 70% of them singletons. Sample: peripheral blood. The receptors come from a man in his fifties with active or convalescent COVID-19.

This rearrangement joins TRBV28 to TRBJ1-5; the D is unclear. V was clipped by 2 bases and J by 2 bases, with 10 bases between them. The CDR3 has 15 residues. Germline CDR1 is MDHEN and CDR2 is SYDVKM. CDR3 residues: CASSLTQRGNQPQHF. CDR3 DNA sequence: TGTGCCAGCAGTTTAACCCAGAGGGGCAATCAGCCCCAGCATTTT.

The chain couples TRBV11-2 to TRBJ1-2; 7 positions match TRBD1. After removal of 0 bases from V and 0 bases from J, the junction contained 4 bases not matched to a gene. CDR1 and CDR2 (germline): SGHAT, FQNNGV. The CDR3 consists of 16 residues. The CDR3 DNA reads TGTGCCAGCAGCTTAGATCACGGACAGGCTAACTATGGCTACACCTTC. Its translation is CASSLDHGQANYGYTF. The full variable domain, with the rest looked up from reference TRBV11-2 and TRBJ1-2, is EAGVAQSPRYKIIEKRQSVAFWCNPISGHATLYWYQQILGQGPKLLIQFQNNGVVDDSQLPKDRFSAERLKGVDSTLKIQPAKLEDSAVYLCASSLDHGQANYGYTFGSGTRLTVV.

V and J are TRBV7-8 and TRBJ1-1, with 10 bases aligning to TRBD1. In germline, CDR1 is SGHVS, CDR2 FQNEAQ. This CDR3 is built from 15 residues. The trim removed 0 bases at V and 4 bases at J, leaving 2 bases unmatched. CDR3 nucleotide sequence: TGTGCCAGCAGCTTAGCGAGGGACAGGGGCACTGAAGCTTTCTTT. Translating it yields CASSLARDRGTEAFF.

This chain joins TRBV28 and TRBJ1-5, with 7 bases identical to TRBD1. Germline CDR1 is MDHEN and CDR2 is SYDVKM. The ends lost 8 bases at V and 2 bases at J; junction bases unmatched: 9. This CDR3 has 15 residues. This chain's CDR3 is CASSYDTGGNQPQHF. CDR3 coding DNA: TGTGCCAGCTCCTACGATACAGGGGGCAATCAGCCCCAGCATTTT.

The rearrangement joins TRBV2 to TRBJ1-5; possibly TRBD1 for D (5 bases). This CDR3 has 19 amino acids. From germline, CDR1 is SNHLY and CDR2 FYNNEI. Trimming took off 1 base at V and 0 bases at J, with 19 bases between the two ends. CDR3 protein: CASSEGSTDSPYSNQPQHF. CDR3 DNA: TGTGCCAGCAGTGAAGGGTCGACAGACTCTCCATATAGCAATCAGCCCCAGCATTTT.

The J gene is TRBJ1-1, the V gene TRBV6-2 or TRBV6-3; D is undetermined. The CDR3 loop spans 12 amino acids. The V end was cut by 0 bases, the J end by 5 bases, with 4 bases between. Germline V gene lookup returns CDR1 MNHEY and CDR2 SVGEGT. Written as DNA, the CDR3 is TGTGCCAGCAGTTACTCCATGACTGAAGCTTTCTTT. Its protein product is CASSYSMTEAFF.

Written as DNA, the CDR3 is TGTGCCAGCAGCGTAGGTCCGGGACTAGCGGCAAACAATGAGCAGTTCTTC. This encodes CASSVGPGLAANNEQFF. The chain recombines TRBV9 with TRBJ2-1; 11 bases match TRBD2. V trimming: 0 bases; J trimming: 5 bases; junction bases outside the gene matches: 7. Looked up from germline, CDR1 is SGDLS and CDR2 is YYNGEE. This CDR3 spans 17 amino acids.

CDR3 sequence: CASSSASPTGELFF. In DNA form, the CDR3 reads TGTGCCAGCAGCTCCGCGTCGCCGACCGGGGAGCTGTTTTTT. The chain employs TRBV11-2 and TRBJ2-2; unclear D gene. In germline, CDR1 is SGHAT, CDR2 FQNNGV. The CDR3 covers 14 residues. Trimming stripped 4 bases from V and 5 bases from J, with 11 bases between.

The rearrangement joins TRBV7-9 to TRBJ2-3; tentative D call: TRBD1 (5 bases). The length of the CDR3 is 14 residues. Looked up from germline, CDR1 is SEHNR and CDR2 is FQNEAQ (reference sequence). V was clipped by 5 bases and J by 4 bases, with 13 bases between them. CDR3 residues: CASSARQKSDTQYF. The CDR3 nucleotides read TGTGCCAGCAGCGCCAGACAGAAATCAGATACGCAGTATTTT. The variable domain in full, completed from reference TRBV7-9 and TRBJ2-3, reads DTGVSQNPRHKITKRGQNVTFRCDPISEHNRLYWYRQTLGQGPEFLTYFQNEAQLEKSRLLSDRFSAERPKGSFSTLEIQRTEQGDSAMYLCASSARQKSDTQYFGPGTRLTVL.

This CDR3 is CASSLGAGHEQYF. CDR3 nucleotide sequence: TGTGCCAGCAGCTTAGGAGCAGGGCACGAGCAGTACTTC. The chain couples TRBV7-2 to TRBJ2-7; D might be TRBD1 (5 bases). Per germline, CDR1 SGHTA and CDR2 FQGNSA. Deletions cut 1 base from V and 5 bases from J, with 9 bases between. The CDR3 has 13 amino acids.

This chain uses TRBV19 with TRBJ1-5; TRBD1 matches 9 bases. The V gene's germline CDR1 is LNHDA and CDR2 SQIVND (reference sequence). V lost 7 bases, J lost 0 bases, and 10 bases stayed unmatched. CDR3 size: 17 residues. DNA for the CDR3: TGTGCCAGTAAGGGGACAGGGAGTTTGTATAGCAATCAGCCCCAGCATTTT. Translated, it gives CASKGTGSLYSNQPQHF.

V usage is TRBV4-3 and J usage is TRBJ1-2, with 7 bases fitting TRBD1. The V gene's germline CDR1 is LGHNA and CDR2 YSLEER. The CDR3 has 13 amino acids. Trimming cost V 4 bases and J 6 bases; bases outside gene matches: 5. In nucleotides, the CDR3 is TGCGCCAGCAGCCTGTCAGGACAGGATGGCTACACCTTC. This sequence encodes CASSLSGQDGYTF.

This chain links TRBV7-8 with TRBJ2-4; 9 bases are a match to TRBD1. The junction had 11 bases not matched to a gene; V was cut back by 6 bases and J by 5 bases. This CDR3 is 16 amino acids long. Germline V gives CDR1 SGHVS, CDR2 FQNEAQ. The CDR3 region is CASSLLGQGSENIQYF. In DNA, the CDR3 is TGTGCCAGCAGTCTCCTGGGACAGGGTTCGGAAAACATTCAGTACTTC.

CDR3 DNA sequence: TGTGCCAGCAGCGCCGGCCGTCTGGGAGGAGATACGCAGTATTTT. Its protein product is CASSAGRLGGDTQYF. The genes are TRBV2 and TRBJ2-3, with D maybe TRBD2 (6 bases). The CDR3 spans 15 residues. V lost 6 bases and J lost 5, with 18 bases in between. Germline-derived CDR1 and CDR2 are SNHLY and FYNNEI. The full variable domain, with the rest looked up from reference TRBV2 and TRBJ2-3, is EPEVTQTPSHQVTQMGQEVILRCVPISNHLYFYWYRQILGQKVEFLVSFYNNEISEKSEIFDDQFSVERPDGSNFTLKIRSTKLEDSAMYFCASSAGRLGGDTQYFGPGTRLTVL.

The chain employs TRBV5-1 and TRBJ2-3; D may be TRBD2 (6 bases). Per germline, CDR1 SGHRS and CDR2 YFSETQ. The CDR3 totals 13 residues. The V end lost 3 bases, the J end lost 3 bases, and 8 bases lay between the germline ends. The CDR3: CASSSGLTDTQYF. CDR3 in DNA: TGCGCCAGCAGCTCTGGACTAACAGATACGCAGTATTTT. Full variable domain (remainder filled in from reference TRBV5-1 and TRBJ2-3): KAGVTQTPRYLIKTRGQQVTLSCSPISGHRSVSWYQQTPGQGLQFLFEYFSETQRNKGNFPGRFSGRQFSNSRSEMNVSTLELGDSALYLCASSSGLTDTQYFGPGTRLTVL.

This chain uses TRBV28 with TRBJ2-3, with 10 bases fitting TRBD1. CDR1 and CDR2 (germline): MDHEN, SYDVKM. The CDR3 covers 20 residues. J gave up 0 bases and V 3 bases, and 15 bases lay outside the gene matches. The CDR3 DNA sequence: TGTGCCAGCAGTTTTTCTCACGGACAGGGGGGTTCATCTAGCACAGATACGCAGTATTTT. This translates into CASSFSHGQGGSSSTDTQYF.

This rearrangement joins TRBV7-9 to TRBJ1-4; possible D gene TRBD1, 5 bases. Trimming shortened V by 5 bases and J by 6 bases, and 13 bases separated the two germline ends. Per the germline V gene, CDR1 is SEHNR and CDR2 is FQNEAQ (reference sequence). This CDR3 contains 14 residues. The CDR3 spells CASSRRGTDEKLFF. CDR3 sequence (DNA): TGTGCCAGCAGCCGACGGGGGACCGATGAAAAACTGTTTTTT.

The chain recombines TRBV2 with TRBJ1-5; 7 bases align to TRBD1. CDR1 SNHLY and CDR2 FYNNEI come from the germline V gene. V was pared by 1 base and J by 4 bases, with 4 bases of the junction left unmatched. CDR3 length equals 15 residues. In DNA, the CDR3 is TGTGCCAGCAGTGAAGACAGGGGCGTAAATCAGCCCCAGCATTTT. It yields the protein CASSEDRGVNQPQHF.